This TCR beta chain was observed in a study of blood T cell repertoires in COVID-19. Study-level information: Specimens from acute and convalescent COVID-19 originated in the United States, Italy and Spain. The analysed material was cDNA or gDNA that came from T cells, B-cell-depleted T cells, or PBMCs.

A single count supports this clone. Authors' processing steps: Amplification of reference gene primers provided the estimated nucleated cell counts. Only in-frame clones appear in the TCRdb table, and some are missing; sequencing was by immunoSEQ multiplex PCR. From that table come the V and J calls and clone size; the DNA was used to work out D and trimming. The sample includes about 220,000 clones, 80% to 85% of them seen just once. The TCR comes from a woman between 55 and 75 years old who had recovered from COVID-19. Sequencing was carried out using peripheral blood.

CDR3 amino acids: CASSSPGTGDNEQFF. The CDR3 nucleotides read TGTGCCAGCAGCTCTCCCGGGACAGGGGACAATGAGCAGTTCTTC. The chain links TRBV5-6 to TRBJ2-1; 10 nucleotides line up with TRBD1. The J segment lost 5 bases and the V segment lost 3 bases, leaving 5 bases of the junction unmatched. The length of the CDR3 is 15 residues. The V gene's germline CDR1 is SGHDT and CDR2 YYEEEE.